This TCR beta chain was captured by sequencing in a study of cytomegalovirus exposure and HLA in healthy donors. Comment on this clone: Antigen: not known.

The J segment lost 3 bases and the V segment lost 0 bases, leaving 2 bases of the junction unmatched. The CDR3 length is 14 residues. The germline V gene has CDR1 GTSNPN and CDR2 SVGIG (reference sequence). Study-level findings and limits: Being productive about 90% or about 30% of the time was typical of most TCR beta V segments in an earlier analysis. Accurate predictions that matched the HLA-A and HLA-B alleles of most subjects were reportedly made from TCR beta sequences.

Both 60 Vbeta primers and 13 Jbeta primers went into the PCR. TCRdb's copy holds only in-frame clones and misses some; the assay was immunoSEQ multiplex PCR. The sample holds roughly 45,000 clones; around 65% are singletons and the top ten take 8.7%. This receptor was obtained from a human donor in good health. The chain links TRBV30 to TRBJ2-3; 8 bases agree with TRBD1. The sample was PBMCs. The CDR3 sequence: CAWSVRTGTDTQYF. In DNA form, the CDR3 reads TGTGCCTGGAGTGTGAGGACAGGGACAGATACGCAGTATTTT.